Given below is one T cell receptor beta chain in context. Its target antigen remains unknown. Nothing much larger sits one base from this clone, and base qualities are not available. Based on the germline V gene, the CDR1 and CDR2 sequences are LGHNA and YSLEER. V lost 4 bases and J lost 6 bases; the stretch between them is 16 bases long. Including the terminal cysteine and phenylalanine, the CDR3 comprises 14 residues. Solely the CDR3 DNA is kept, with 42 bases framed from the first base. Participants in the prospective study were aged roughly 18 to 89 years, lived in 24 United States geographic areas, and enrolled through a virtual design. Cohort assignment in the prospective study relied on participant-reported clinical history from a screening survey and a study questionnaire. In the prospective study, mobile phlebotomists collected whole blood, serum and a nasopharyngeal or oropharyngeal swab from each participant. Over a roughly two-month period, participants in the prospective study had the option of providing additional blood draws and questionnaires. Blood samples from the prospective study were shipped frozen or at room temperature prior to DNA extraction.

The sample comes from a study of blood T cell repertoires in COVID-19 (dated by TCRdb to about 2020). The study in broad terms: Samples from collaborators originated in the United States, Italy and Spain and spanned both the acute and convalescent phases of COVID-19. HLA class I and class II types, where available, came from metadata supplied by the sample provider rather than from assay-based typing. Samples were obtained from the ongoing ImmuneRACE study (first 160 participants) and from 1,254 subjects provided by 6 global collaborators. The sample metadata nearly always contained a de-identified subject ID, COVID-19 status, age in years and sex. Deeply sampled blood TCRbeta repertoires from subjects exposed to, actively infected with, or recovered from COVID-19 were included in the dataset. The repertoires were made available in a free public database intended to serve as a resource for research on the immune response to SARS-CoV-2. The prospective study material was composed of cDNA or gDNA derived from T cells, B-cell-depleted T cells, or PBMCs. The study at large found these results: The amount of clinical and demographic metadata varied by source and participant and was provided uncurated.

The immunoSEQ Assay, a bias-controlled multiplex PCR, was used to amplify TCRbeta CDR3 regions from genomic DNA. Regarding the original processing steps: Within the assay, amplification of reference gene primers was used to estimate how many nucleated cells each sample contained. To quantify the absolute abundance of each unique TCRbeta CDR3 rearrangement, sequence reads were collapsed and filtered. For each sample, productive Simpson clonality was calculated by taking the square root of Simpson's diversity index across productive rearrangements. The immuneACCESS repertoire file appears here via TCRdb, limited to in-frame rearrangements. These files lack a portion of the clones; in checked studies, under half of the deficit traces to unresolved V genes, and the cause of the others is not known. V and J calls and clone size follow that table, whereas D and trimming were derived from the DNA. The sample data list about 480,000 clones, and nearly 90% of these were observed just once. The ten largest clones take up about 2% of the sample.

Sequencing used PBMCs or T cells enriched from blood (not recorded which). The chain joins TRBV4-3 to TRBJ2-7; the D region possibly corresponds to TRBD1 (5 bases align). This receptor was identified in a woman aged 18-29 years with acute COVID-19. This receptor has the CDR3 CASSPEKGWGEQYF. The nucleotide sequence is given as TGCGCCAGCAGCCCCGAGAAGGGGTGGGGCGAGCAGTACTTC.